This T cell receptor (beta chain) was found in a study of OX40 agonist ivuxolimab in advanced cancers. The wider study: Patient treatment consisted of intravenous ivuxolimab administration every 2 weeks at 0.01 to 10 mg/kg. General study results and limits: At 0.1 to 3.0 mg/kg and by week 6, CD4+ and CD8+ T cells in the blood had expanded clonally. The authors did not determine the antigen specificity of the expanded peripheral T cells.

About this clone: The antigen is unknown.

Blood draws occurred at baseline, cycle 4 day 1, and cycle 7 day 1. Germline V gives CDR1 SGHDT, CDR2 YYEEEE. The CDR3 is 12 residues long. TCRdb's copy holds only in-frame clones and misses some; the assay was immunoSEQ multiplex PCR. The sample has around 92,000 clones, more than 80% seen once. The source of this sequence is an adult with an advanced solid tumor such as melanoma, head and neck, liver or kidney cancer. Material: CD4+ or CD8+ T cells sorted from blood, obtained in a trial of the OX40 agonist ivuxolimab. This sequence joins TRBV5-6 and TRBJ2-5; D call uncertain. The J call may be in error: the DNA end matches TRBJ2-7 better. The CDR3: CASSYRAYEQYF. CDR3 bases: TGTGCCAGCAGCTACCGTGCCTACGAGCAGTACTTC.